A single sample is the source of the 23 T cell receptor beta chains below, sequenced in a study of spatial heterogeneity in lung cancer. Time point given: sample taken at primary tumor resection. From tumor, nontumor lung or frozen PBMC, whole RNA was taken unsorted for sequencing. TCRdb independently ran MiXCR on the 5' RACE reads; one entry per CDR3 protein. The sample contains around 60,000 distinct CDR3 sequences, approximately 8.9% of which appear only once. Sequencing used PBMCs, obtained at surgery. The receptors here all came from a female donor with early-stage non-small cell lung cancer.

This clonotype has more than one count but fewer than ten. This sequence joins TRBV18 and TRBJ2-6; D is undetermined. The germline gives CDR1 KGHSH, CDR2 LQKENI. The CDR3 is 16 amino acids. V was cut by 3 bases and J by 2 bases, with 11 bases left in between. The CDR3 here is CASSPKSIPGANVLTF. DNA for the CDR3: TGTGCCAGCTCACCCAAATCAATCCCTGGGGCCAACGTCCTGACTTTC. Drawing the rest from reference TRBV18 and TRBJ2-6, the complete variable domain is NAGVMQNPRHLVRRRGQEARLRCSPMKGHSHVYWYRQLPEEGLKFMVYLQKENIIDESGMPKERFSAEFPKEGPSILRIQQVVRGDSAAYFCASSPKSIPGANVLTFGAGSRLTVL.

This clonotype was seen more than once but under ten times. This sequence joins TRBV5-1 and TRBJ2-5, with D perhaps being TRBD1 or TRBD2 (5 bases each). The V end lost 3 bases, the J end lost 5 bases, and 14 bases lay between the germline ends. Germline-derived CDR1 and CDR2 are SGHRS and YFSETQ. The CDR3 is 14 amino acids. In DNA, the CDR3 is TGCGCCAGCAGCTCTGGGACCCGAATCGAGACCCAGTACTTC. This gives the protein CASSSGTRIETQYF.

This clonotype was recorded many times. V gene TRBV28 combines with J gene TRBJ1-1; D is unclear. Germline CDR1 is MDHEN and CDR2 is SYDVKM. The length of the CDR3 is 15 residues. Trimming cost V 2 bases and J 4 bases, with 14 bases left between them. CDR3 DNA: TGTGCCAGCAGTTTAGTTGAGCGGACCGCCACTGAAGCTTTCTTT. Amino acids: CASSLVERTATEAFF. The full variable domain, rest sourced from reference TRBV28 and TRBJ1-1, is DVKVTQSSRYLVKRTGEKVFLECVQDMDHENMFWYRQDPGLGLRLIYFSYDVKMKEKGDIPEGYSVSREKKERFSLILESASTNQTSMYLCASSLVERTATEAFFGQGTRLTVV.

V is TRBV11-2 and J is TRBJ1-4; tentatively, D is TRBD1 (5 bases). The CDR3 covers 14 residues. Trimming shortened V by 5 bases and J by 6 bases, and 13 bases separated the two germline ends. Germline assignment: CDR1 SGHAT and CDR2 FQNNGV. The CDR3 nucleotides are TGTGCCAGCAGCCACCCGGAAGGGGATGAAAAACTGTTTTTT. It yields the protein CASSHPEGDEKLFF.

This clonotype has a handful of counts. V is TRBV10-3 and J is TRBJ2-5; 7 bases align to TRBD2. Trimming cost V 0 bases and J 1 base; bases outside gene matches: 5. The CDR3 runs 16 residues. The germline gives CDR1 ENHRY, CDR2 SYGVKD. CDR3 bases: TGTGCCATCAGTGAGTCGCTAGCGGAAACCCAAGAGACCCAGTACTTC. It translates to CAISESLAETQETQYF.

This clonotype occurred many times. J is TRBJ2-5 and V is TRBV5-1; 7 bases line up with TRBD1. After removal of 4 bases from V and 4 bases from J, the junction contained 10 bases not matched to a gene. The CDR3 length is 15 residues. CDR1 SGHRS and CDR2 YFSETQ come from the germline V gene. CDR3 sequence (DNA): TGCGCCAGCAGCACTGGACAGGCGGTGATAGAGACCCAGTACTTC. Its translation is CASSTGQAVIETQYF.

The gene calls are TRBV19 and TRBJ1-5; TRBD1 matches 9 bases. V was clipped by 5 bases and J by 3 bases; unmatched bases: 8. Germline CDR1 LNHDA, CDR2 SQIVND (reference sequence). CDR3 length: 16 amino acids. The CDR3 reads CASSSPGTGYNQPQHF. The CDR3 coding sequence is TGTGCCAGTAGTTCCCCGGGGACAGGGTACAATCAGCCCCAGCATTTT.

This clonotype has just a few counts. The rearrangement joins TRBV18 to TRBJ1-6, with D uncertain. Between the trimmed V and J ends, which lost 6 bases and 10 bases, there was a span of 16 bases. Germline assignment: CDR1 KGHSH and CDR2 LQKENI. The CDR3 extends over 14 amino acids. The chain's CDR3 is CASSPAPLRSPLHF. The CDR3 DNA reads TGTGCCAGCTCCCCAGCACCCCTTAGGTCACCCCTCCACTTT.

CDR3 loop: CASSSGVNTEAFF. CDR3 bases: TGTGCCAGCAGTTCGGGGGTGAACACTGAAGCTTTCTTT. This chain uses TRBV6-5 with TRBJ1-1; D perhaps matches TRBD1 (5 bases). CDR1 MNHEY and CDR2 SVGAGI come from the germline V gene. The CDR3 contains 13 residues. V lost 4 bases to trimming and J lost 0 bases, with 6 bases between them.

This clonotype was observed a handful of times. The chain is built from TRBV6-5 and TRBJ1-2, with 8 bases fitting TRBD1. Germline trimming cut 4 bases from V and 3 bases from J; bases unmatched to any gene: 10. Germline V gene lookup returns CDR1 MNHEY and CDR2 SVGAGI. There are 16 residues in the CDR3. The CDR3 here is CASSWPQGEVDYGYTF. The CDR3 DNA sequence: TGTGCCAGCAGTTGGCCACAGGGGGAGGTTGACTATGGCTACACCTTC.

CDR3 amino acids: CASSSLYRKGITYEQYV. The CDR3 coding sequence is TGTGCCAGCAGTTCCCTGTATCGGAAGGGGATCACCTACGAGCAGTACGTC. The gene calls are TRBV6-5 and TRBJ2-7, with a possible D match to TRBD1 (5 bases). Looked up from germline, CDR1 is MNHEY and CDR2 is SVGAGI. Trimming left V 4 bases short and J 2 bases short, with 21 bases between. The CDR3 totals 17 residues.

This clonotype was observed a few times. V and J are TRBV14 and TRBJ2-1; possible D gene TRBD2, 5 bases. Germline values: CDR1 SGHDN, CDR2 FVKESK. This CDR3 is 12 amino acids long. The ends were cut back, 3 bases at V and 8 bases at J, with 8 bases in the middle. CDR3 in DNA: TGTGCCAGCAGCCAGGGGAGTTATGAGCAGTTCTTC. It specifies CASSQGSYEQFF.

This clonotype was picked up many times. This sequence joins TRBV20-1 and TRBJ1-2; D gene uncertain. The V end was cut by 0 bases, the J end by 8 bases, with 7 bases between. Germline V gives CDR1 DFQATT, CDR2 SNEGSKA (reference sequence). The CDR3 runs to 11 residues. CDR3 DNA sequence: TGCAGTGCTAGAGAGAGCAGGGGCTACACCTTC. It yields the protein CSARESRGYTF.

This clonotype turned up a few times. This sequence joins TRBV29-1 and TRBJ2-1; 10 bases align to TRBD2. The CDR3 has 14 amino acids. Losses at the gene ends were 6 bases for V and 2 bases for J; bases not matched to a gene: 4. Germline-derived CDR1 and CDR2 are SQVTM and ANQGSEA. The CDR3 region has the DNA TGCAGCGTCCGGACTAGCGGAGCCTACAATGAGCAGTTCTTC. This gives the protein CSVRTSGAYNEQFF.

The table lists this clonotype with many counts. This chain links TRBV12-3 or TRBV12-4 with TRBJ1-5; 7 bases agree with TRBD1. The trim removed 6 bases at V and 8 bases at J, leaving 7 bases unmatched. The CDR3 runs 13 residues. The DNA of the CDR3 is TGTGCCAGCAGCCGGGACAGAATGGAGCCCCAGCATTTT. Protein sequence: CASSRDRMEPQHF.

This clonotype was seen a handful of times. This sequence joins TRBV18 and TRBJ2-5; the match to TRBD1 covers 7 bases. The CDR3 runs 14 residues. The trim removed 4 bases at V and 5 bases at J, leaving 7 bases unmatched. Germline CDR1 and CDR2: KGHSH and LQKENI. The CDR3 here is CASSLSQGKETQYF. In DNA, the CDR3 is TGTGCCAGCTCACTTTCACAGGGGAAGGAGACCCAGTACTTC.

This clonotype came up a few times. The chain combines TRBV7-9 with TRBJ2-2; TRBD1 agrees at 10 bases. Germline CDR1 is SEHNR and CDR2 is FQNEAQ (reference sequence). With 4 bases clipped from V and 4 bases from J, the junction kept 9 bases outside the gene matches. CDR3 length: 17 amino acids. The CDR3 here is CASSSRQGAAGTGELFF. The CDR3 bases are TGTGCCAGCAGCTCCAGACAGGGGGCGGCCGGCACCGGGGAGCTGTTTTTT.

The V gene is TRBV28, the J gene TRBJ1-1, with D possibly being TRBD1 (5 bases). Germline CDR1 reads MDHEN; CDR2 reads SYDVKM. CDR3 length equals 17 residues. Trimming took off 1 base at V and 2 bases at J, with 17 bases between the two ends. The CDR3 sequence: CASSLLGVGYGNTEAFF. CDR3 DNA sequence: TGTGCCAGCAGTTTATTGGGGGTTGGGTACGGAAACACTGAAGCTTTCTTT.

Many counts were recorded for this clonotype. The V and J genes are TRBV20-1 and TRBJ1-6; 7 nucleotides line up with TRBD1. J gave up 7 bases and V 6 bases, and 3 bases lay outside the gene matches. This CDR3 comprises 12 residues. CDR1 is DFQATT and CDR2 is SNEGSKA in the germline V gene (reference sequence). CDR3 protein: CSAGTANSPLHF. The CDR3 nucleotides are TGCAGTGCAGGGACAGCAAATTCACCCCTCCACTTT.

Many counts were recorded for this clonotype. The chain links TRBV4-1 to TRBJ1-5, with D perhaps TRBD1 (6 bases). From germline, CDR1 is MGHRA and CDR2 YSYEKL. V shed 1 base and J shed 5 bases, with 15 bases lying between them. The CDR3 covers 16 residues. CDR3 amino acids: CASSQGGSRGDQPQHF. CDR3 DNA sequence: TGCGCCAGCAGCCAAGGGGGCTCAAGGGGGGATCAGCCCCAGCATTTT.

This clonotype occurred many times. This chain uses TRBV5-1 with TRBJ1-5, with 8 positions matching TRBD1. Germline CDR1 reads SGHRS; CDR2 reads YFSETQ. With 1 base clipped from V and 5 bases from J, the junction kept 5 bases outside the gene matches. The CDR3 loop spans 15 amino acids. In nucleotides, the CDR3 is TGCGCCAGCAGCTTGAGGACAGGGTCAGATCAGCCCCAGCATTTT. The encoded protein is CASSLRTGSDQPQHF.

This clonotype was picked up a small number of times. The chain combines TRBV7-2 with TRBJ2-5; the match to TRBD1 covers 11 bases. CDR1 SGHTA and CDR2 FQGNSA come from the germline V gene. J gave up 5 bases and V 5 bases, and 10 bases lay outside the gene matches. The CDR3 extends over 16 amino acids. In nucleotides, the CDR3 is TGTGCCAGCAGCCCGTCCGGGACAGGGGGTGGGGAGACCCAGTACTTC. It encodes CASSPSGTGGGETQYF.

This clonotype has ten or more counts. The rearrangement uses TRBV6-5 and TRBJ2-2; 9 bases match TRBD2. Unmatched junction bases numbered 11, after V lost 6 bases and J lost 3 bases. The CDR3 runs 17 residues. The germline gives CDR1 MNHEY, CDR2 SVGAGI. The CDR3 loop reads CASRSLSGSGDTGELFF. CDR3 DNA: TGTGCCAGCAGGTCCCTTAGCGGGAGCGGAGACACCGGGGAGCTGTTTTTT.